The 15 T cell receptor beta chains given below trace back to one sample, sequenced in a study of technical replicates of blood from a handful of donors. Sequenced by immunoSEQ multiplex PCR; TCRdb stores in-frame clones only, minus some. The repertoire consists of approximately 93,000 clones, with about 94% occurring once and the leading ten covering approximately 0.26%. What was sequenced was T cells isolated from PBMCs. These receptors originate from a human donor in good health.

V usage is TRBV6-1 and J usage is TRBJ2-5; D may be TRBD2 (6 bases). V lost 3 bases and J 4 bases, leaving 9 bases between the germline ends. The CDR3 spans 13 residues. Germline V gene sequence: CDR1 MNHNS, CDR2 SASEGT. The CDR3 region is CASSEEGSETQYF. CDR3 DNA sequence: TGTGCCAGCAGTGAGGAGGGGTCAGAGACCCAGTACTTC.

The chain links TRBV5-6 to TRBJ2-1; 7 bases map to TRBD2. The CDR3 sequence is 15 residues long. Looked up from germline, CDR1 is SGHDT and CDR2 is YYEEEE. The ends lost 4 bases at V and 2 bases at J; junction bases unmatched: 6. CDR3 DNA sequence: TGTGCCAGCAGCAAACTAGCGAAAACCTACAATGAGCAGTTCTTC. The encoded protein is CASSKLAKTYNEQFF.

V and J are TRBV7-6 and TRBJ2-6; maybe TRBD2 (7 bases). The CDR3 has 20 amino acids. V lost 3 bases, J lost 3 bases, and 24 bases lay in between. CDR1 is SGHVS and CDR2 is FNYEAQ in the germline V gene. The chain's CDR3 is CASSFLRSITGGHGANVLTF. The CDR3 DNA is TGTGCCAGCAGCTTTTTGAGGAGTATTACGGGGGGACATGGGGCCAACGTCCTGACTTTC.

The chain has TRBV27 and TRBJ2-2, with 10 bases matching TRBD2. The CDR3 is 16 amino acids. CDR1 is MNHEY and CDR2 is SMNVEV in the germline V gene (reference sequence). V was pared by 2 bases and J by 5 bases, with 5 bases of the junction left unmatched. CDR3 region: CASSLLAGVGTGELFF. CDR3 nucleotides: TGTGCCAGCAGTTTACTAGCGGGAGTAGGAACCGGGGAGCTGTTTTTT.

This clone was counted between two and nine times. The CDR3 spells CATSREIVSGTGELFF. The CDR3 bases are TGTGCCACCAGCAGAGAGATCGTTAGCGGCACCGGGGAGCTGTTTTTT. This chain joins TRBV15 and TRBJ2-2, with a possible D match to TRBD2 (6 bases). The germline gives CDR1 LNHNV, CDR2 YYDKDF (reference sequence). The CDR3 consists of 16 residues. The V gene lost 0 bases and the J gene lost 4 bases, with 12 bases spanning the gap.

The chain couples TRBV10-3 to TRBJ2-1; 8 positions match TRBD2. The CDR3 sequence is 13 residues long. Per the germline V gene, CDR1 is ENHRY and CDR2 is SYGVKD. V lost 9 bases, J lost 8 bases, and 9 bases stayed unmatched. The CDR3 nucleotides are TGTGCCATATCCGGGACTAGTGCTCATGAGCAGTTCTTC. Translated: CAISGTSAHEQFF.

The V and J genes are TRBV5-6 and TRBJ2-7; 7 nucleotides align to TRBD2. This CDR3 has 17 amino acids. CDR1 and CDR2 (germline): SGHDT, YYEEEE. The trim removed 3 bases at V and 3 bases at J, leaving 15 bases unmatched. The CDR3 nucleotides read TGTGCCAGCAGCTCGCCCGGGACCGGGAGGAGAGGCTACGAGCAGTACTTC. Encoded protein: CASSSPGTGRRGYEQYF.

The V gene is TRBV19, the J gene TRBJ1-1; a possible D gene is TRBD1 (6 bases). Germline V gives CDR1 LNHDA, CDR2 SQIVND (reference sequence). V was clipped by 4 bases and J by 5 bases, with 17 bases between them. The CDR3 runs 15 residues. The CDR3 DNA is TGTGCCAGTAGTACCAAACAGGGTCTGAGGACTGAAGCTTTCTTT. Protein: CASSTKQGLRTEAFF.

The gene calls are TRBV7-2 and TRBJ2-1; 9 bases fit TRBD2. J gave up 5 bases and V 3 bases, and 17 bases lay outside the gene matches. The germline CDR1 and CDR2 sequences are SGHTA and FQGNSA. The CDR3 covers 19 residues. In DNA, the CDR3 is TGTGCCAGCAGCTTTCTTCTCGGAGCGGGGGGACCTCTAAACAATGAGCAGTTCTTC. Encoded protein: CASSFLLGAGGPLNNEQFF.

The chain combines TRBV2 with TRBJ2-5, with 10 bases fitting TRBD1. Germline-derived CDR1 and CDR2 are SNHLY and FYNNEI. Germline trimming cut 6 bases from V and 4 bases from J; bases unmatched to any gene: 5. There are 14 residues in the CDR3. The DNA for the CDR3 is TGTGCCAGCAGGCGGACAGGGGGAGGAGAGACCCAGTACTTC. Amino acids: CASRRTGGGETQYF.

This sequence joins TRBV27 and TRBJ2-2, with no clear D. With 7 bases removed from V and 3 bases from J, the gap between germline ends came to 9 bases. This CDR3 region has 13 residues. Germline V gene data show CDR1 as MNHEY and CDR2 as SMNVEV (reference sequence). The CDR3 DNA sequence: TGTGCCAGCACCCCCAGTTACACCGGGGAGCTGTTTTTT. It codes for CASTPSYTGELFF.

The V call is TRBV6-1, the J call TRBJ2-1; D possibly corresponds to TRBD1 (7 bases). Deletions cut 4 bases from V and 7 bases from J, with 14 bases between. The CDR3 loop spans 14 amino acids. Germline V gives CDR1 MNHNS, CDR2 SASEGT. CDR3 region: CASSGPQGGNEQFF. The DNA of the CDR3 is TGTGCCAGCAGTGGACCCCAGGGGGGTAATGAGCAGTTCTTC.

V usage is TRBV18 and J usage is TRBJ1-2; 7 bases are shared with TRBD1. From germline, CDR1 is KGHSH and CDR2 LQKENI. The CDR3 is made up of 13 amino acids. V trimming: 6 bases; J trimming: 5 bases; junction bases outside the gene matches: 6. The CDR3 region is CASSGGTDYGYTF. The CDR3 nucleotides are TGTGCCAGCTCGGGCGGGACAGATTATGGCTACACCTTC.

The J gene is TRBJ2-3, the V gene TRBV4-1, with 10 nucleotides matching TRBD2. Germline-derived CDR1 and CDR2 are MGHRA and YSYEKL. This CDR3 has 17 amino acids. The V and J ends lost 1 base and 6 bases, in that order; junction bases with no gene match: 10. The CDR3 spells CASSQGVLAGMRDTQYF. The DNA of the CDR3 is TGCGCCAGCAGCCAAGGAGTACTAGCGGGGATGAGGGATACGCAGTATTTT.

This chain joins TRBV29-1 and TRBJ2-1; D unresolved. The CDR3 has 12 residues. Germline V gene data show CDR1 as SQVTM and CDR2 as ANQGSEA. Trimming removed 5 bases at V and 2 bases at J, with 7 bases between. CDR3 amino acids: CSVTVPYNEQFF. The CDR3 coding sequence is TGCAGCGTTACAGTCCCCTACAATGAGCAGTTCTTC.